Here is one TCR beta chain with its context. With 0 bases clipped from V and 5 bases from J, the junction kept 10 bases outside the gene matches. CDR1 SGHRS and CDR2 YFSETQ come from the germline V gene. CDR3 length equals 16 residues. This sample was taken from a study of cytomegalovirus exposure and HLA in healthy donors. Clones were read by immunoSEQ multiplex PCR, and TCRdb kept only the in-frame ones, dropping some. The sample has about 140,000 clones; 84% are singletons. Sequencing used PBMCs. The gene calls are TRBV5-1 and TRBJ2-5; TRBD1 aligns across 7 bases. The receptor was isolated from a woman in her 30s in good health and CMV-seronegative. The CDR3 coding sequence is TGCGCCAGCAGCTTGGGACCGACAGGGCCCGCGGAGACCCAGTACTTC. Translated, it gives CASSLGPTGPAETQYF.